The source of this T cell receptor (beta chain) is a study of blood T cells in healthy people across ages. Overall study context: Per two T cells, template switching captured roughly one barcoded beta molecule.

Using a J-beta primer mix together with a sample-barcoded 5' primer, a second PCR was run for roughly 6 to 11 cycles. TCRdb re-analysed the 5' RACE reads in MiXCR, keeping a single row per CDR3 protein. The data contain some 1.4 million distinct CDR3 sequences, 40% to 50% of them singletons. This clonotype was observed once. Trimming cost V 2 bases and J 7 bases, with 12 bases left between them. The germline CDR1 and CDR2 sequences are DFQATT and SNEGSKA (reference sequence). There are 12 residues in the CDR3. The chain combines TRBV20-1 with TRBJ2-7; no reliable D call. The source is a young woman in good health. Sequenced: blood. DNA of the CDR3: TGCAGTGCTAGAATTCCGCCTCAAGAGCAGTACTTC. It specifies CSARIPPQEQYF.